What follows are 20 T cell receptor beta chains derived from one specimen sequenced in a study of CD8 T cells in ankylosing spondylitis. TCRdb reanalysed the 5' RACE reads using MiXCR and keeps one entry per CDR3 protein. The sample contains a few hundred thousand distinct CDR3 sequences, 20% to 25% of which appear only once. These receptors' targets are unknown. Overall study results and limits: Characteristic of ankylosing spondylitis blood, it appeared, was a TCR beta motif comprising roughly eight highly homologous variants.

Sequencing used blood, either unsorted or a sorted T cell fraction (not recorded which). All receptors derive from a male donor with ankylosing spondylitis.

The chain uses TRBV20-1 and TRBJ1-3; a possible D gene is TRBD1 (6 bases). CDR3 length: 15 residues. Trimming shortened V by 0 bases and J by 2 bases, and 11 bases separated the two germline ends. Germline lookup yields CDR1 DFQATT and CDR2 SNEGSKA (reference sequence). CDR3 residues: CSARDVQGTGNTIYF. CDR3 DNA sequence: TGCAGTGCTAGAGATGTACAGGGAACTGGAAACACCATATATTTT.

The V gene is TRBV29-1, the J gene TRBJ2-3; D is possibly TRBD2 (7 bases). The germline V gene has CDR1 SQVTM and CDR2 ANQGSEA. The V and J ends lost 4 bases and 1 base respectively, with 15 bases between them. This CDR3 is built from 15 residues. CDR3 sequence: CSVVAGAGGTDTQYF. For the CDR3, the DNA is TGCAGCGTTGTAGCGGGTGCAGGGGGCACAGATACGCAGTATTTT.

A few counts support this clonotype. The V and J genes are TRBV19 and TRBJ1-5, with D possibly being TRBD1 (5 bases). Germline V gene sequence: CDR1 LNHDA, CDR2 SQIVND (reference sequence). Trimming left V 5 bases short and J 0 bases short, with 11 bases between. The CDR3 spans 15 residues. CDR3 coding DNA: TGTGCCAGTAGTCTTCTACAGGATAGCAATCAGCCCCAGCATTTT. Translated, it gives CASSLLQDSNQPQHF.

This clonotype turned up a few times. The chain recombines TRBV4-2 with TRBJ2-4, with D perhaps TRBD1 (5 bases). The germline V and J ends were trimmed by 3 bases and 0 bases, with 12 bases remaining between them. The germline V gene encodes CDR1 LGHNA and CDR2 YNFKEQ. CDR3 length: 16 amino acids. DNA of the CDR3: TGTGCCAGCAGCCATGAGGACACCTTAGCCAAAAACATTCAGTACTTC. Translated, it gives CASSHEDTLAKNIQYF.

This clonotype occurred a few times. CDR3 amino acids: CSVSGLPYNEQFF. The CDR3 region has the DNA TGCAGTGTTAGCGGGCTGCCCTACAATGAGCAGTTCTTC. The J gene is TRBJ2-1, the V gene TRBV20-1, with 7 bases identical to TRBD2. CDR1 DFQATT and CDR2 SNEGSKA come from the germline V gene (reference sequence). The CDR3 length is 13 residues. After removal of 7 bases from V and 2 bases from J, the junction contained 5 bases not matched to a gene.

This clonotype was picked up a small number of times. V and J are TRBV5-6 and TRBJ2-1, with TRBD2 matching 7 bases. The length of the CDR3 is 15 residues. V shed 4 bases and J 6 bases; nucleotides not matched to a gene: 10. The germline gives CDR1 SGHDT, CDR2 YYEEEE. The CDR3 reads CASSGGTIYSNEQFF. As DNA, the CDR3 is TGTGCCAGCAGCGGCGGGACTATATATTCCAATGAGCAGTTCTTC.

The chain recombines TRBV12-3 or TRBV12-4 with TRBJ2-1; 8 bases are a match to TRBD2. With 3 bases clipped from V and 7 bases from J, the junction kept 11 bases outside the gene matches. This CDR3 has 16 amino acids. CDR3 amino acids: CASSFLLAGKGNEQFF. CDR3 coding DNA: TGTGCCAGCAGTTTTCTTCTAGCGGGTAAGGGTAATGAGCAGTTCTTC.

This clonotype was observed a few times. CDR3 loop: CASSPSHRGRPFNTEAFF. CDR3 DNA: TGTGCCAGCAGCCCCTCTCACAGGGGGCGGCCTTTCAACACTGAAGCTTTCTTT. V gene TRBV28 combines with J gene TRBJ1-1; the match to TRBD1 covers 9 bases. The V gene's germline CDR1 is MDHEN and CDR2 SYDVKM. Trimming at V came to 6 bases and at J to 2 bases, leaving 16 bases not matched to a gene. This CDR3 has 18 residues.

This clonotype was seen a few times. An end of the junction differs from the germline gene, which may be a read error. In DNA form, the CDR3 reads TGTGCCAGCAGTTATCCCCCGGGACTAGCGGGCCCTGCGGGCTTC. Its translation: CASSYPPGLAGPAGF. The chain combines TRBV6-5 with TRBJ2-7; 12 nucleotides agree with TRBD2. The CDR3 sequence is 15 residues long. CDR1 and CDR2 (germline): MNHEY, SVGAGI.

This clonotype was counted many times. The chain employs TRBV28 and TRBJ2-7; TRBD1 matches at 7 bases. The CDR3 runs 13 residues. V dropped 7 bases and J dropped 3; count of bases not matched to a gene: 6. Germline CDR1 is MDHEN and CDR2 is SYDVKM. CDR3 nucleotide sequence: TGTGCCAGCACCGGGACAGAAGTCTACGAGCAGTACTTC. Translated: CASTGTEVYEQYF.

This chain connects TRBV5-1 to TRBJ2-5, with a tentative D call TRBD2 (6 bases). CDR3 length equals 14 residues. Germline CDR1 and CDR2: SGHRS and YFSETQ. The V end was cut by 1 base, the J end by 11 bases, with 18 bases between. The CDR3 loop is CASSLSGSRRAQYF. CDR3 bases: TGCGCCAGCAGCTTGTCCGGGAGCCGACGGGCGCAGTACTTC.

In this sample, this clonotype turned up many times. The chain uses TRBV3-1 and TRBJ1-1, with 7 positions matching TRBD1. Germline-derived CDR1 and CDR2 are LGHDT and YNNKEL (reference sequence). V lost 4 bases and J lost 5; bases outside the gene matches: 4. This CDR3 has 13 amino acids. Here the CDR3 DNA reads TGTGCCAGCAGCCGCGCACAGGGGACTGAAGCTTTCTTT. Amino acids: CASSRAQGTEAFF.

The rearrangement joins TRBV10-2 to TRBJ2-3, with TRBD2 identical over 7 bases. This CDR3 region has 14 residues. Germline values: CDR1 WSHSY, CDR2 SAAADI. V lost 7 bases, J lost 0 bases, and 4 bases stayed unmatched. The CDR3 here is CASIVGGSTDTQYF. The CDR3 DNA reads TGCGCCAGCATTGTGGGAGGGAGCACAGATACGCAGTATTTT.

The V gene is TRBV10-3, the J gene TRBJ1-2; D is unresolved. Germline CDR1 is ENHRY and CDR2 is SYGVKD. CDR3 length: 13 amino acids. The ends were cut back, 2 bases at V and 5 bases at J, with 9 bases in the middle. CDR3 loop: CAISEPAAYGYTF. CDR3 bases: TGTGCCATCAGTGAGCCGGCGGCTTATGGCTACACCTTC.

The DNA for the CDR3 is TGTGCCAGCAGCCTTGGCACAGGGGAGGGTGATACGCAGTATTTT. Translation gives CASSLGTGEGDTQYF. V usage is TRBV7-8 and J usage is TRBJ2-3; D is perhaps TRBD1 or TRBD2 (7 bases each). CDR1 SGHVS and CDR2 FQNEAQ come from the germline V gene. CDR3 length: 15 amino acids. Trimming cost V 5 bases and J 6 bases, with 18 bases left between them. The full variable domain, its missing parts supplied by reference TRBV7-8 and TRBJ2-3, is GAGVSQSPRYKVAKRGQDVALRCDPISGHVSLFWYQQALGQGPEFLTYFQNEAQLDKSGLPSDRFFAERPEGSVSTLKIQRTQQEDSAVYLCASSLGTGEGDTQYFGPGTRLTVL.

This clonotype was found a few times. This chain links TRBV5-6 with TRBJ2-3; D perhaps matches TRBD1 (5 bases). This CDR3 is built from 15 residues. Deletions cut 3 bases from V and 5 bases from J, with 16 bases between. Germline V lookup: CDR1 SGHDT, CDR2 YYEEEE. CDR3 in DNA: TGTGCCAGCAGCTCACCGGGCCAGGGCGGAGATACGCAGTATTTT. Its protein is CASSSPGQGGDTQYF.

The chain links TRBV29-1 to TRBJ1-1, with 7 bases aligning to TRBD1. CDR1 is SQVTM and CDR2 is ANQGSEA in the germline V gene. V lost 7 bases and J lost 1; bases outside the gene matches: 3. This CDR3 comprises 12 residues. CDR3 region: CSARQGNTEAFF. The CDR3 DNA sequence: TGCAGCGCCAGACAGGGGAACACTGAAGCTTTCTTT.

This clonotype has only a few counts. This chain joins TRBV4-3 and TRBJ2-1; 12 nucleotides agree with TRBD2. Per germline, CDR1 LGHNA and CDR2 YSLEER. The CDR3 sequence is 15 residues long. The V gene end was trimmed by 0 bases and the J gene end by 15 bases; junction bases not matched to a gene: 9. The CDR3 coding sequence is TGCGCCAGCAGCCAAGATCACCTAGCGGGAGGGGTGTCGTTCTTC. Encoded protein: CASSQDHLAGGVSFF.

This clonotype appeared a few times. This sequence joins TRBV28 and TRBJ2-3; possibly TRBD2 for D (7 bases). CDR3 length: 15 residues. The germline V and J ends were trimmed by 1 base and 6 bases, with 14 bases remaining between them. Per germline, CDR1 MDHEN and CDR2 SYDVKM. In DNA form, the CDR3 reads TGTGCCAGCAGTTTATCCGGGGAGGGGGGGGATACGCAGTATTTT. Protein: CASSLSGEGGDTQYF.

The chain joins TRBV20-1 to TRBJ2-3; no definite D call. This CDR3 is built from 13 residues. The V end lost 1 base, the J end lost 1 base, and 6 bases lay between the germline ends. CDR1 and CDR2 (germline): DFQATT, SNEGSKA (reference sequence). The chain's CDR3 is CSARGIGTDTQYF. In DNA, the CDR3 is TGCAGTGCTAGAGGTATAGGCACAGATACGCAGTATTTT.